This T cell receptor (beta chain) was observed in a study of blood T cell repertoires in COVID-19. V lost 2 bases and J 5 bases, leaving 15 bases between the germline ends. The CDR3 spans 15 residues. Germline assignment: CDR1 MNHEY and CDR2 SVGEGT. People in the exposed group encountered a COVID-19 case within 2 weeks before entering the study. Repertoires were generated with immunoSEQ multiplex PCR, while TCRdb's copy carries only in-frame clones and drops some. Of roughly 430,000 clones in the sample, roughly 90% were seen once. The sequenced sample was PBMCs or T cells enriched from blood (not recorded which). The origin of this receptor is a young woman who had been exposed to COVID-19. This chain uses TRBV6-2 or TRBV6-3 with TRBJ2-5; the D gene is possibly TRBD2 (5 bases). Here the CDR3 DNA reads TGTGCCAGCAGTTACACCGGGAACGGGTTGGAGACCCAGTACTTC. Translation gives CASSYTGNGLETQYF.